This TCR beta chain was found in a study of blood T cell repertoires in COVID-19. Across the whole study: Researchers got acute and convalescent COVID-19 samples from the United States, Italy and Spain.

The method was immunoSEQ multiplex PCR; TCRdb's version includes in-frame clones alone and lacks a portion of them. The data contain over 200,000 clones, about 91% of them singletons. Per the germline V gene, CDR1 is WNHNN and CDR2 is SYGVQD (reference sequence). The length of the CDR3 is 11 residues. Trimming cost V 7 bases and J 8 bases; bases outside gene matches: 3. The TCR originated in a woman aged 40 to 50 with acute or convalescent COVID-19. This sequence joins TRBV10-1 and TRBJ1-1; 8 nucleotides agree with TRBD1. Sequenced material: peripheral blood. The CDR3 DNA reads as TGCGCCAGCATTTGGGACAGGGAAGCTTTCTTT. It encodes CASIWDREAFF.